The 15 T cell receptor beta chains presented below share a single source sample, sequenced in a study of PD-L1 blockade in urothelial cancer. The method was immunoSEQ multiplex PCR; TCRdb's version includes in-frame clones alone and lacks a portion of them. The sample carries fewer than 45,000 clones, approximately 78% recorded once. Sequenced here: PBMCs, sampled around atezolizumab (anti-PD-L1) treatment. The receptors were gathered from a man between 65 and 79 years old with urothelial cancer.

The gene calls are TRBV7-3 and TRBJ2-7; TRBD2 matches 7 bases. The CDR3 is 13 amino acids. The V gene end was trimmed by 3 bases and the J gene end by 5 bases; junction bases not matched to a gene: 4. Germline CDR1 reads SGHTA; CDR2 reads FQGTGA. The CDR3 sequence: CASSLGSGNEQYF. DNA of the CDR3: TGTGCCAGCAGCTTGGGGAGCGGGAACGAGCAGTACTTC.

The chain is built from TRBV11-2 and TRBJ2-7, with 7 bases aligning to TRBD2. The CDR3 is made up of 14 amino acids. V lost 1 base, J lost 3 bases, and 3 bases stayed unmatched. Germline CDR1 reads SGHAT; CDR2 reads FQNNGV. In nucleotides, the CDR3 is TGTGCCAGCAGCTTAGGTACGGGAGGCTACGAGCAGTACTTC. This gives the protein CASSLGTGGYEQYF.

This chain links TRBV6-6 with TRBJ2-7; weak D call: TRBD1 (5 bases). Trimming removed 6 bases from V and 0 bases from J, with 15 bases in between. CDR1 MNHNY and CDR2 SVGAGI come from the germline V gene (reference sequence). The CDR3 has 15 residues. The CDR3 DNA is TGTGCCAGCAGCGGGCAGGGTGTGAGCTCCTACGAGCAGTACTTC. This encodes CASSGQGVSSYEQYF.

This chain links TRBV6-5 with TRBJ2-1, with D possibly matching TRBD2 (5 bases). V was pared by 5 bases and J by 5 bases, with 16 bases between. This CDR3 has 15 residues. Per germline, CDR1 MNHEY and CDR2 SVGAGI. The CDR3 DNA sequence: TGTGCCAGCAGTCGGGGTGGGTCTACCCACAATGAGCAGTTCTTC. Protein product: CASSRGGSTHNEQFF.

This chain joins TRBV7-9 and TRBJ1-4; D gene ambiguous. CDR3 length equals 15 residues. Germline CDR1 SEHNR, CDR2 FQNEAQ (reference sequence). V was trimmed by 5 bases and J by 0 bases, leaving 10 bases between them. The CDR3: CASSPTVATNEKLFF. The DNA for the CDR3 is TGTGCCAGCAGCCCCACAGTTGCAACTAATGAAAAACTGTTTTTT. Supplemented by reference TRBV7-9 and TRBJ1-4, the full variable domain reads DTGVSQNPRHKITKRGQNVTFRCDPISEHNRLYWYRQTLGQGPEFLTYFQNEAQLEKSRLLSDRFSAERPKGSFSTLEIQRTEQGDSAMYLCASSPTVATNEKLFFGSGTQLSVL.

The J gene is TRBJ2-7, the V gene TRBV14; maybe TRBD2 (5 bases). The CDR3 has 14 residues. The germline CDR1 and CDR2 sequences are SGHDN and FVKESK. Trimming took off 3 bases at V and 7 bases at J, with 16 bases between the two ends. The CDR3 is CASSQALETGEQYF. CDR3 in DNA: TGTGCCAGCAGCCAGGCCCTGGAGACGGGGGAGCAGTACTTC.

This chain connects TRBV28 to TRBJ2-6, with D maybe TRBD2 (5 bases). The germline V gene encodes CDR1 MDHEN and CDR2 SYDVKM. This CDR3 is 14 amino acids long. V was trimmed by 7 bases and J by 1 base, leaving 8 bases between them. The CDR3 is CASTRASGANVLTF. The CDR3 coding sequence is TGTGCCAGCACGCGGGCGTCTGGGGCCAACGTCCTGACTTTC.

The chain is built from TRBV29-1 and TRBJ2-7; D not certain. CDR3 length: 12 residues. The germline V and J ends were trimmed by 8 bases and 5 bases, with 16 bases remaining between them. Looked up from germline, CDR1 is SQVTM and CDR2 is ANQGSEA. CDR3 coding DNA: TGCAGCACCCGGCGCTCAGGCGACGAGCAGTACTTC. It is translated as CSTRRSGDEQYF.

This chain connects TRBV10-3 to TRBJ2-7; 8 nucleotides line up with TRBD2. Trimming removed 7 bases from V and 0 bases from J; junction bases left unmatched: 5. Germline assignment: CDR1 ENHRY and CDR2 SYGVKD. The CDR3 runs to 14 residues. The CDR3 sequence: CAIKAGGSSYEQYF. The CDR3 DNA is TGTGCCATCAAGGCGGGAGGTTCCTCCTACGAGCAGTACTTC.

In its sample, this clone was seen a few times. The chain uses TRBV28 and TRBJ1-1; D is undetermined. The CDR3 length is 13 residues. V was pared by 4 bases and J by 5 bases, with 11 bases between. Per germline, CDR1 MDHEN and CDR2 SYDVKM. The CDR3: CASSSNYGTEAFF. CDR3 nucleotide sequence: TGTGCCAGCAGTTCCAACTATGGGACTGAAGCTTTCTTT.

CDR3 residues: CASSPRTGSGEQYF. The CDR3 coding sequence is TGTGCCAGCAGCCCTCGGACAGGGTCGGGCGAGCAGTACTTC. The chain employs TRBV5-4 and TRBJ2-7, with 8 bases aligning to TRBD1. The germline gives CDR1 SGHNT, CDR2 YYREEE (reference sequence). This CDR3 region has 14 residues. V lost 4 bases and J lost 6; bases outside the gene matches: 9.

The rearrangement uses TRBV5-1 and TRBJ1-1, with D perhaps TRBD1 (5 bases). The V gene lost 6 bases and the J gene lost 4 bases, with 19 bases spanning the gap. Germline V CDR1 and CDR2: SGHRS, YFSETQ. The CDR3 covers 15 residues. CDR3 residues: CASIERAGFSTEAFF. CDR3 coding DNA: TGCGCCAGCATCGAAAGAGCAGGGTTTTCCACTGAAGCTTTCTTT.

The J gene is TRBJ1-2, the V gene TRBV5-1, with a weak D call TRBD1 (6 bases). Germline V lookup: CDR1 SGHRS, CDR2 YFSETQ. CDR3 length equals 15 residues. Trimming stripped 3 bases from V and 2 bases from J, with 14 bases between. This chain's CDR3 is CASSSRVQGNYGYTF. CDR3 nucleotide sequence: TGCGCCAGCAGCTCGAGGGTGCAGGGGAACTATGGCTACACCTTC.

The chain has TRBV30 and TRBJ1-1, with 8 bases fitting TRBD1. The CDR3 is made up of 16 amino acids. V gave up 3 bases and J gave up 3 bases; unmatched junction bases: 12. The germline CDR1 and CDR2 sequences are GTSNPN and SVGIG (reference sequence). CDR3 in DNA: TGTGCCTGGAGAGGGAGGAGACAGGGGCTTTACACTGAAGCTTTCTTT. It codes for CAWRGRRQGLYTEAFF.

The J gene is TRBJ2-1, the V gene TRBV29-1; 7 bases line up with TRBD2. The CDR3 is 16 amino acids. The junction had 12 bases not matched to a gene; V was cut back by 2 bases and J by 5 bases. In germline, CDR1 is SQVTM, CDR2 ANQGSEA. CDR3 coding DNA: TGCAGCGTTGAAAGGGGAGGGGAGGGGCGTAACAATGAGCAGTTCTTC. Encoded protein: CSVERGGEGRNNEQFF.